The clone carrying this T cell receptor (beta chain) was seen more than once but under ten times. As yet, its antigen is unknown. Making use of molecular barcodes, quantitative 5'-RACE generated TCR beta libraries. Each CDR3 protein is one row after TCRdb ran MiXCR on the 5' RACE reads. Among hundreds of thousands of distinct CDR3 sequences listed, 12% were seen once. These data come from a study of CD8 T cells in ankylosing spondylitis. Study results and caveats: As reported, disease-linked clones showed significant enrichment in matched ankylosing spondylitis synovial fluid. Relatively scarce in peripheral blood, disease-linked clones were CD8+. Within ankylosing spondylitis blood, a TCR beta motif made up of under 10 highly homologous variants appeared to be characteristic.

This CDR3 contains 15 residues. Per germline, CDR1 SGHVS and CDR2 FQNEAQ. Deletions cut 0 bases from V and 8 bases from J, with 13 bases between. The sequencing input was blood, either unsorted or a sorted T cell fraction (not recorded which). The receptor's source is a male donor with ankylosing spondylitis. This chain links TRBV7-8 with TRBJ1-4; possibly TRBD1 for D (5 bases). In nucleotides, the CDR3 is TGTGCCAGCAGCTTAGCGCAGGGTCGCGGAGAAAAACTGTTTTTT. It codes for CASSLAQGRGEKLFF.